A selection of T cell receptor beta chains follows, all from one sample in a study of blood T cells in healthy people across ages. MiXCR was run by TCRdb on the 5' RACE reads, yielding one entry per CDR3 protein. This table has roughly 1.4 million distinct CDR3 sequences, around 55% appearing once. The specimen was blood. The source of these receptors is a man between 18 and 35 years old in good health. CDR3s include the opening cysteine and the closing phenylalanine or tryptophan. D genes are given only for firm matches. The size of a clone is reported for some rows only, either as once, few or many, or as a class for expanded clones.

TGCAGTGCTAGTCAGCATGAGCAGTTCTTC CSASQHEQFF . TRBJ2-1 . TRBV20-1 10
TGTGCCAGCCTTCGCCGGCTTCCCAATTCACCCCTCCACTTT CASLRRLPNSPLHF . TRBJ1-6 . TRBV6-6 14
TGTGCCAGCAGCACGGACGGCTATAATTCACCCCTCCACTTT CASSTDGYNSPLHF . TRBJ1-6 . TRBV7-2 14
TGTGCCAGCAGCGACCGGGCCAATGGCTACACCTTC CASSDRANGYTF . TRBJ1-2 few TRBV3-1 12
TGTGCCACGACAGGGGGCTCAAACGAGCAGTACTTC CATTGGSNEQYF TRBD1 TRBJ2-7 . TRBV10-3 12
TGTGCCAGCAGCTTAGCGGGAAGAGGCTACACCTTC CASSLAGRGYTF . TRBJ1-2 few TRBV7-2 12
TGTGCCAGCAACCTGGACCTCGGGAACTACGAGCAGTACTTC CASNLDLGNYEQYF . TRBJ2-7 . TRBV12-3/TRBV12-4 14
TGTGCCAGCAGCCCGTCGGGGATGTCTAATTCACCCCTCCACTTT CASSPSGMSNSPLHF . TRBJ1-6 few TRBV7-2 15
TGCGCCAGCAGCACCCTGGGGGTAACCTACGAGCAGTACTTC CASSTLGVTYEQYF . TRBJ2-7 . TRBV5-1 14
TGCAGTGCTAGTGGCAGGACTGGGGCCAACGTCCTGACTTTC CSASGRTGANVLTF . TRBJ2-6 few TRBV20-1 14
TGTGCCAGCAGCTTAGATCGGTTAGGGTTGGCCAAAAACATTCAGTACTTC CASSLDRLGLAKNIQYF . TRBJ2-4 . TRBV11-2 17
TGTGCCAGCAGTTACTCGGGTACGTCTGAAGCTTTCTTT CASSYSGTSEAFF . TRBJ1-1 once TRBV6-6 13
TGTGCCAGCAGTTTATACGGGACGGTCGCTAATGAAAAACTGTTTTTT CASSLYGTVANEKLFF . TRBJ1-4 . TRBV27 16
TGTGCCAGCAGCTTAGATGGGACAGTAGTTTACGAGCAGTACTTC CASSLDGTVVYEQYF TRBD1 TRBJ2-7 . TRBV7-2 15
TGCAGCGTCGGAAAGAACACTGAAGCTTTCTTT CSVGKNTEAFF . TRBJ1-1 . TRBV29-1 11
TGCAGTGCTCCCAGACAGGGAGGTGGCTACACCTTC CSAPRQGGGYTF TRBD1 TRBJ1-2 . TRBV20-1 12
TGTGCCATCAGGCCGTCTAGCGTTCCGGTGGATACGCAGTATTTT CAIRPSSVPVDTQYF . TRBJ2-3 . TRBV10-3 15
TGTGCCAGCGGCTCCGGAAACACTGAAGCTTTCTTT CASGSGNTEAFF . TRBJ1-1 few TRBV7-9 12
TGCAGTTCTGCGGGGGCAAGCACAGATACGCAGTATTTT CSSAGASTDTQYF . TRBJ2-3 . TRBV20-1 13
TGCAGTGGACGTCTGAACTATGGCTACACCTTC CSGRLNYGYTF . TRBJ1-2 . TRBV20-1 11
TGCGCCAGCAGCCCCCAAGACGACAGGAACTATGGCTACACCTTC CASSPQDDRNYGYTF . TRBJ1-2 few TRBV4-1 15
TGCAGTGCTGATGGCAGGGTTGGAGATACGCGGTATTTT CSADGRVGDTRYF . TRBJ2-3 . TRBV20-1 13
TGCAGCGTTGAATCGGATAACACTGAAGCTTTCTTT CSVESDNTEAFF . TRBJ1-1 few TRBV29-1 12
TGTGCCATCAGTGACCGCAATAGCGGGGCGGCTACAGATACGCAGTATTTT CAISDRNSGAATDTQYF TRBD2 TRBJ2-3 few TRBV10-3 17